This T cell receptor beta chain stems from a study of control samples from healthy donors and cancer patients. Only in-frame clones appear in the TCRdb table, and some are missing; sequencing was by immunoSEQ multiplex PCR. The sample has roughly 120,000 clones, around 89% seen once. Germline V CDR1 and CDR2: SGHNT, YYREEE (reference sequence). The CDR3 is 15 residues long. V shed 2 bases and J 7 bases; nucleotides not matched to a gene: 9. Sequenced sample: PBMCs. The V and J genes are TRBV5-4 and TRBJ2-5; 9 positions agree with TRBD1. This TCR derives from a woman in her 50s with colorectal cancer. The CDR3 reads CASSLQTGGEGTQYF. The CDR3 region has the DNA TGTGCCAGCAGCTTACAAACAGGGGGCGAGGGGACCCAGTACTTC. The entire variable domain, with the rest obtained from reference TRBV5-4 and TRBJ2-5, is as follows: ETGVTQSPTHLIKTRGQQVTLRCSSQSGHNTVSWYQQALGQGPQFIFQYYREEENGRGNFPPRFSGLQFPNYSSELNVNALELDDSALYLCASSLQTGGEGTQYFGPGTRLLVL.